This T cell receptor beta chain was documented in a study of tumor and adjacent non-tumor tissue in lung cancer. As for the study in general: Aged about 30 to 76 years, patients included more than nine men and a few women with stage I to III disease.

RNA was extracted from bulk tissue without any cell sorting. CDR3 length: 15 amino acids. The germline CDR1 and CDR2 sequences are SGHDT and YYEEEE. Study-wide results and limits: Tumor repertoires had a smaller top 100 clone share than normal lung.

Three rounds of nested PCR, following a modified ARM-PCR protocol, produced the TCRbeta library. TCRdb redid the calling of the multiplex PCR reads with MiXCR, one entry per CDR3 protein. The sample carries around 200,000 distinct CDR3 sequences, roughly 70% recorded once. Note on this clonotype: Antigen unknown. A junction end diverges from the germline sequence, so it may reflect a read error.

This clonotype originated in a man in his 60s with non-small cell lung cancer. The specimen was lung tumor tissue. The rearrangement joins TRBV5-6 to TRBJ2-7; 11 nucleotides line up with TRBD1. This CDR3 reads CASSLVRTGGHEQCF. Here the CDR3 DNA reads TGTGCCAGCAGCCTGGTTCGGACAGGGGGCCACGAGCAGTGCTTC.